A single TCR beta chain is shown here with its context. Its antigen is still unknown. This entry comes from a study of T-cell memory formation after mild COVID-19. Study as a whole: For the most part, TCR clusters were specific to one donor. The study's findings and limits: Some clones that responded were present in memory (sampled pre-infection), which suggests cross-reactive memory joined.

TCRdb reanalysed the 5' RACE reads using MiXCR and keeps one entry per CDR3 protein. The table includes 200,000 to 250,000 distinct CDR3 sequences, approximately 9% detected once. This CDR3 has 14 amino acids. In germline, CDR1 is SGDLS, CDR2 YYNGEE. The V and J ends lost 2 bases and 0 bases respectively, with 3 bases between them. What was sequenced was PBMCs or a T cell subset sorted from them (not recorded which). The J gene is TRBJ2-6, the V gene TRBV9; the D is unclear. The clonotype comes from a man between 18 and 29 years old who had mild COVID-19 (a few samples of this study predate the infection). Cell type and time point are not known. This chain's CDR3 is CASSVGSGANVLTF. CDR3 nucleotide sequence: TGTGCCAGCAGCGTGGGCTCTGGGGCCAACGTCCTGACTTTC.